A selection of T cell receptor beta chains follows, all from one sample in a study of TIL therapy for anti-PD-1-resistant metastatic lung cancer. Clones were sequenced by immunoSEQ multiplex PCR, and TCRdb holds only the in-frame ones, with some missing. The sample includes tens of thousands of clones, roughly 69% of them seen just once. The sequencing used blood, collected at baseline. The receptors were sampled from a person aged 25 to 79 with non-small cell lung cancer. Both conserved end residues are trimmed from each CDR3.

>12|TRBJ2-1|TRBV30
AWSTRDLYNEQF
>11|TRBJ2-1|TRBV2
ASSENLYNEQF
>12|TRBJ2-5|TRBV2
ASSGLYPTGTQY
>12|TRBJ2-7|TRBV5-4
ASSLDRSTYEQY
>13|TRBJ2-2|TRBV5-4
ASSPGQGVSGELF
>11|TRBJ1-6|TRBV7-9
ASSPRTDSPLH
>14|TRBJ1-1|TRBV5-4
ATQSRGRSLYTEAF
>12|TRBJ1-1|TRBV4-1
ASALFDTVTEAF
>12|TRBJ2-3|TRBV19
ASRRQGRTDTQY
>10|TRBJ2-7|TRBV6-5
ASSWTDHEQY
>12|TRBJ1-2|TRBV5-1
ASSSPGTGGGYT
>14|TRBJ2-1|TRBV9
ASSPRGWEGGNEQF
>13|TRBJ1-5|TRBV30
AWNRGSSGDQPQH
>15|TRBJ1-2|TRBV4-2
ASSQGVLGGLNYGYT
>11|TRBJ1-2|TRBV30
AWSVGTGLGYT
>15|TRBJ2-1|TRBV29-1
SVRLAGGGSSYNEQF
>12|TRBJ2-6|TRBV6-6
ASSYGSGANVLT
>11|TRBJ1-2|TRBV7-9
ASSLEGGYGYT
>10|TRBJ2-1|TRBV2
ASRDSYNEQF
>13|TRBJ2-3|TRBV5-1
ASSKGDPSTDTQY
>14|TRBJ2-1|TRBV7-9
ASSPQGTYSYNEQF
>14|TRBJ2-2|TRBV27
ASSSVGGSYTGELF
>10|TRBJ2-7|TRBV28
ASSTYRGEQY
>13|TRBJ1-5|TRBV4-1
ASSQTGVGYQPQH
>16|TRBJ1-5|TRBV7-9
ASSLAVGGADSNQPQH
>12|TRBJ2-1|TRBV2
ASSGTSGGNEQF
>13|TRBJ1-4|TRBV4-1
ASSPSGGTNEKLF
>12|TRBJ2-3|TRBV2
ASKVNRGTDTQY
>14|TRBJ2-1|TRBV5-1
ASSAPGLGAIGEQF
>13|TRBJ1-5|TRBV19
ASSDHLGRNQPQH
>14|TRBJ2-1|TRBV5-5
ASSLAGTGGYNEQF
>12|TRBJ2-7|TRBV19
ASSIDQGGYEQY
>14|TRBJ1-2|TRBV6-1
ASSERTDPGGYGYT
>9|TRBJ1-2|TRBV6-6
ASSTTGSYT
>13|TRBJ2-5|TRBV9
ASSVASGSVETQY
>13|TRBJ2-1|TRBV27
ASSFGTGGDNEQF
>12|TRBJ1-1|TRBV5-5
ASSQPLPNTEAF
>14|TRBJ2-7|TRBV19
ASSLRLAGSSYEQY
>12|TRBJ2-7|TRBV18
ASSPGLKTSEQY
>12|TRBJ2-7|TRBV13
ASSHGGGYYEQY
>17|TRBJ2-1|TRBV4-1
ASSQDSSGGAFKYNEQF
>14|TRBJ1-4|TRBV30
AWSPKGGKSNEKLF
>18|TRBJ2-1|TRBV30
AWHYRGGLAGSDRANEQF
>12|TRBJ2-2|TRBV11-2
ATTGQPNTGELF
>12|TRBJ2-1|TRBV7-2
ASRRTSGTGEQF
>11|TRBJ1-1|TRBV30
AWSEYRSWGAF
>14|TRBJ2-3|TRBV5-8
ASSLISGTTLDTQY
>11|TRBJ2-3|TRBV6-5
ASSPGGGGTQY
>16|TRBJ2-7|TRBV2
ASSDWSGLAGGRSEQY